The rows below give T cell receptor beta chains drawn from one sample of a study of CD8 T cells in Susac syndrome. Each CDR3 protein gets one entry after TCRdb re-called the immunoSEQ multiplex PCR reads with MiXCR. This table holds 150,000 to 180,000 distinct CDR3 sequences, roughly 95% found once. The sample was CD8+ T cells from PBMCs. These receptor sequences come from a human donor with multiple sclerosis. CDR3s leave out the opening cysteine and the closing phenylalanine or tryptophan.

V | CDR3
TRBV9 | ASSAISSFGETQY
TRBV12-3/TRBV12-4 | ASTTPGLVRFGELF
TRBV12-3/TRBV12-4 | ASSPLPDYGYT
TRBV30 | AWTGGIDGYT
TRBV15 | ATSETGELF
TRBV30 | AWSPGVAGDNEQF
TRBV29-1 | SFYRAGLTTGELF
TRBV13 | ASSLGGTVGANVLT
TRBV4-2 | ASRLGQKAF
TRBV12-5 | ASGLRTGGTDTQY
TRBV7-6 | ASSQMPQGYADTQY
TRBV5-6 | ASSPLGSNTGELF
TRBV15 | ATSRAPEGMNTEAF
TRBV20-1 | SVPTGGSSNQPQH
TRBV27 | ASSLSSGAVNTGELF
TRBV13 | ASSLVMGKLF
TRBV4-2 | ASSQDAGGTYEQY
TRBV14 | ASSQDLLGYT
TRBV3-1 | ASSQGGVPSYNEQF
TRBV27 | ASSPSSLNGYT
TRBV7-9 | ASSGGEQPQH
TRBV29-1 | SVRTLSMNTEAF
TRBV12-3/TRBV12-4 | ASSPSAGETQY
TRBV27 | ASSLQGWDGYT
TRBV30 | AWRTDGNGELF
TRBV2 | ASNDLS
TRBV6-5 | ASSPSPNTEAF
TRBV3-1 | ASSQDITDLNYGYT
TRBV6-1 | ASSQGTGGHSLQVLH
TRBV7-9 | ASSTIGGRKNNEQF
TRBV3-1 | ASSQRGTGTYNEQF
TRBV12-3/TRBV12-4 | ASRGLADEQF
TRBV30 | AWSAGYGYT